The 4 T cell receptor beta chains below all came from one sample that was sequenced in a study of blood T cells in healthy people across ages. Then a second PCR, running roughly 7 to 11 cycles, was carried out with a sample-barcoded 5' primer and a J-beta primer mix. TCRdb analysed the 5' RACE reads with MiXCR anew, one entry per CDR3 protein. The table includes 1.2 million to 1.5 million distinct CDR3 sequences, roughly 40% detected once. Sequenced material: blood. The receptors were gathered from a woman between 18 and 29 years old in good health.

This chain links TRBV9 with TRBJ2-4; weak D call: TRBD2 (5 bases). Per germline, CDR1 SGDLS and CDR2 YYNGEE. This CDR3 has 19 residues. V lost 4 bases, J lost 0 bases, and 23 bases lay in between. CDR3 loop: CASSPSARAYNLAKNIQYF. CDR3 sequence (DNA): TGTGCCAGCAGCCCCAGTGCGCGGGCCTATAATTTAGCCAAAAACATTCAGTACTTC.

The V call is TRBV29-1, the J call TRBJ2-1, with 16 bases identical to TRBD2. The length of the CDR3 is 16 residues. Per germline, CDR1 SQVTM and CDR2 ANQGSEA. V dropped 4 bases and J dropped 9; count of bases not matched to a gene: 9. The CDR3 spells CSVVGTSGRVRGEQFF. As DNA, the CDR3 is TGCAGCGTTGTTGGGACTAGCGGGAGGGTGCGGGGTGAGCAGTTCTTC.

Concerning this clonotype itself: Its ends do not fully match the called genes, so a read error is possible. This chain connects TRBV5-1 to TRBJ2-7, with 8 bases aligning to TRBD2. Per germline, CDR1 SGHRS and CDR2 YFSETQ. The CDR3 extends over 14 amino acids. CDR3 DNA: TGCGCCAGCAGCTTGAGACTAGCGAGCTACGAGCGGTACTTC. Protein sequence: CASSLRLASYERYF.

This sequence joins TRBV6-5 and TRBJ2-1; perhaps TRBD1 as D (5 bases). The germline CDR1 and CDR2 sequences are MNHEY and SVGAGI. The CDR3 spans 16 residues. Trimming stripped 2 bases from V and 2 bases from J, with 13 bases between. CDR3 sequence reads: CASSYGAQAPYNEQFF. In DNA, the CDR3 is TGTGCCAGCAGTTACGGGGCTCAAGCACCCTACAATGAGCAGTTCTTC.